Described below is a single TCR beta chain sequence and its context. This may arise from a read error, as a much more abundant clone is one base away. This entry belongs to a study of T cells after yellow fever vaccination. Whole-study context: The authors prepared low-cell-number fractions using SMART-Seq v4 Ultra Low Input.

Template switching with 5'RACE generated the TCR cDNA and added a universal primer site and UMIs. TCRdb ran MiXCR on the 5' RACE reads and lists one entry per CDR3 protein. The sample has 50,000 to 60,000 distinct CDR3 sequences, 6.6% seen once. The V and J ends lost 3 bases and 8 bases respectively, with 7 bases between them. Germline lookup yields CDR1 KGHDR and CDR2 SFDVKD. This CDR3 has 12 residues. General study findings and limits: The presence of abundant clonotypes contaminating from the bulk population was possible in FACS-sorted repertoires.

The rearrangement links TRBV24-1 to TRBJ2-1; no definite D call. This material consisted of CD8+ T cells not binding an NS4B(214-222) dextramer, sorted from PBMCs, taken 35 to 50 days after the first yellow fever vaccination. This receptor was identified in a man aged 18 to 30 who received the YFV17D yellow fever vaccine. The CDR3 loop reads CATSDLSYEQFF. The CDR3 DNA reads as TGTGCCACCAGTGATCTTAGCTATGAGCAGTTCTTC.